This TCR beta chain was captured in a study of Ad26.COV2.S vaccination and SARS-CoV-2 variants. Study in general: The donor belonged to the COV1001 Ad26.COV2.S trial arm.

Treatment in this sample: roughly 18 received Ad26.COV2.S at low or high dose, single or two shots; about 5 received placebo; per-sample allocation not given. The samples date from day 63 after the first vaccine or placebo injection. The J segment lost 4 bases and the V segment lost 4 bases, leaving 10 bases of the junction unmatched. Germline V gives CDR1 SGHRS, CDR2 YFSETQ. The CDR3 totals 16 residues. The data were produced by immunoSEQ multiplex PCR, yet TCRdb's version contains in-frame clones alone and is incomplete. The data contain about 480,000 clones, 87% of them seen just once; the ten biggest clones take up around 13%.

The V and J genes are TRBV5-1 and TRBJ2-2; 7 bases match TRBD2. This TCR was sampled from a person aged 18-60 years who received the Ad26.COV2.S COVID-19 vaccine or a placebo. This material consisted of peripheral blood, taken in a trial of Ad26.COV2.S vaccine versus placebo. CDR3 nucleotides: TGCGCCAGCAGCGGGGCCCAACTAGCGAGCACCGGGGAGCTGTTTTTT. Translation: CASSGAQLASTGELFF.